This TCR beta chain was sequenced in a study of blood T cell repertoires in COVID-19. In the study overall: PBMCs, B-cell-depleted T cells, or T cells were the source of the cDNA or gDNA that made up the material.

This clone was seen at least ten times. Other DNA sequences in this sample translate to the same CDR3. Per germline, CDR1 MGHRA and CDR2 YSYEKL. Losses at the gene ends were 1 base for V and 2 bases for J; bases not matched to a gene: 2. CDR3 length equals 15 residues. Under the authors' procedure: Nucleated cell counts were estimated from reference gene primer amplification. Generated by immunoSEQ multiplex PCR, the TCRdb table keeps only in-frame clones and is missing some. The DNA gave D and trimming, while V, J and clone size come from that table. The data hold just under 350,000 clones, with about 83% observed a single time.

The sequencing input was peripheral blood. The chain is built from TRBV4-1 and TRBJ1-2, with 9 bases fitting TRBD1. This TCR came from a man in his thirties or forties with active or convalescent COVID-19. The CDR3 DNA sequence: TGCGCCAGCAGCCAAGTGGGACAGGGCAACTATGGCTACACCTTC. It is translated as CASSQVGQGNYGYTF.